The 10 T cell receptor beta chains below come from one sample, sequenced in a study of T-cell memory formation after mild COVID-19. TCRdb independently ran MiXCR on the 5' RACE reads; one entry per CDR3 protein. The table shows approximately 150,000 distinct CDR3 sequences, with 15% to 20% occurring only once. The sample consisted of PBMCs or a T cell subset sorted from them (not recorded which). The receptors come from an adult woman who had mild COVID-19 (a few samples of this study predate the infection). Cell type and time point are not known.

The sample holds a few counts of this clonotype. In DNA form, the CDR3 reads TGCGCCAGCAGCGGGGGGACAAGCACTGAAGCTTTCTTT. It is translated as CASSGGTSTEAFF. V and J are TRBV5-1 and TRBJ1-1; D may be TRBD1 (6 bases). The CDR3 spans 13 residues. Germline lookup yields CDR1 SGHRS and CDR2 YFSETQ. V lost 4 bases, J lost 4 bases, and 11 bases lay in between.

The rearrangement joins TRBV20-1 to TRBJ2-1; 9 bases agree with TRBD1. V shed 1 base, J shed 4 bases, and the junction held 5 bases outside the gene matches. Germline CDR1 and CDR2: DFQATT and SNEGSKA (reference sequence). The CDR3 is 15 amino acids. The CDR3: CSARAGTGFYNEQFF. CDR3 sequence (DNA): TGCAGTGCTAGAGCCGGGACAGGGTTTTACAATGAGCAGTTCTTC.

The chain is built from TRBV12-3 or TRBV12-4 and TRBJ2-1, with D perhaps matching TRBD1 (6 bases). The length of the CDR3 is 12 residues. V was cut by 3 bases and J by 15 bases, with 15 bases left in between. The DNA for the CDR3 is TGTGCCAGCAGTTTTTCTAGACAGGTCCCGTTCTTC. Translation: CASSFSRQVPFF.

This clonotype was observed a handful of times. The V call is TRBV9, the J call TRBJ1-3; possible D gene TRBD1, 6 bases. There are 17 residues in the CDR3. Germline CDR1 reads SGDLS; CDR2 reads YYNGEE. The V gene lost 4 bases and the J gene lost 0 bases, with 17 bases spanning the gap. CDR3 amino acids: CASSFSDSTLSGNTIYF. Written as DNA, the CDR3 is TGTGCCAGCAGCTTCTCGGACAGCACTCTCTCTGGAAACACCATATATTTT.

This clonotype has a handful of counts. This chain links TRBV29-1 with TRBJ2-5; D is possibly TRBD2 (5 bases). CDR3 size: 13 residues. Germline CDR1 and CDR2: SQVTM and ANQGSEA. Trimming pared 5 bases from V and 0 bases from J, leaving 10 bases between. The CDR3 DNA reads TGCAGCGTTAGGAGGTCTCACCAAGAGACCCAGTACTTC. It encodes CSVRRSHQETQYF.

The rearrangement links TRBV10-2 to TRBJ2-5; D may be TRBD2 (7 bases). Germline V lookup: CDR1 WSHSY, CDR2 SAAADI. The CDR3 length is 14 residues. V lost 3 bases and J lost 6, with 14 bases in between. The CDR3 protein is CASSDGGAGQTQYF. CDR3 bases: TGCGCCAGCAGTGATGGGGGGGCCGGGCAGACCCAGTACTTC.

This sequence joins TRBV7-2 and TRBJ1-6; 7 nucleotides agree with TRBD1. From germline, CDR1 is SGHTA and CDR2 FQGNSA. The CDR3 consists of 15 residues. V shed 1 base and J 10 bases; nucleotides not matched to a gene: 7. CDR3 coding DNA: TGTGCCAGCAGCTTAGGTTCAGGGGGTAGGTCACCCCTCCACTTT. This translates into CASSLGSGGRSPLHF.

This clonotype was seen a few times. This rearrangement joins TRBV6-2 or TRBV6-3 to TRBJ2-2, with 9 bases fitting TRBD2. The CDR3 has 16 amino acids. Germline V gene lookup returns CDR1 MNHEY and CDR2 SVGEGT. With 0 bases clipped from V and 2 bases from J, the junction kept 1 base outside the gene matches. The CDR3 DNA follows: TGTGCCAGCAGTTACTCTAGCGGGAGTAACACCGGGGAGCTGTTTTTT. Its protein product is CASSYSSGSNTGELFF.

The chain links TRBV12-3 or TRBV12-4 to TRBJ1-2, with 7 bases lining up with TRBD1. V was clipped by 2 bases and J by 8 bases; unmatched bases: 5. This CDR3 contains 13 residues. The CDR3, as DNA: TGTGCCAGCAGTTTAAACAGGGGAGGAGGCTACACCTTC. It is translated as CASSLNRGGGYTF.

The chain uses TRBV5-1 and TRBJ1-4, with D maybe TRBD1 (6 bases). The length of the CDR3 is 14 residues. In germline, CDR1 is SGHRS, CDR2 YFSETQ. V dropped 3 bases and J dropped 8 bases, with 14 bases sitting between them. CDR3 region: CASSSMGAGEKLFF. CDR3 DNA sequence: TGCGCCAGCAGCTCCATGGGGGCTGGAGAAAAACTGTTTTTT.